This is a list of T cell receptor beta chains from one sample in a study of blood T cell repertoires in COVID-19. Assay: immunoSEQ multiplex PCR; the TCRdb copy retains only in-frame clones and omits some. The sample carries about 240,000 clones, roughly 82% recorded once. Sequencing was performed on peripheral blood. Receptors originate from a woman aged 70-85 years with acute or convalescent COVID-19. Both conserved end residues are part of each CDR3. Each record gives: CDR3 protein, CDR3 DNA, J gene, clone size, V gene, D gene. D genes are given only for firm matches. A row's size may be missing; if present it is once, few, many or a size class.

CDR3: CASTLRDRVLTGEKLFF; DNA: TGTGCCAGTACCCTCCGGGACAGGGTACTAACAGGAGAAAAACTGTTTTTT; J: TRBJ1-4; size: -; V: TRBV19; D: TRBD1
CDR3: CASKQIWYQETQYF; DNA: TGTGCCAGCAAACAGATTTGGTACCAAGAGACCCAGTACTTC; J: TRBJ2-5; size: few; V: TRBV6-5; D: -
CDR3: CASSLGRENTEAFF; DNA: TGTGCCAGCAGCCTGGGACGGGAAAACACTGAAGCTTTCTTT; J: TRBJ1-1; size: -; V: TRBV5-4; D: -
CDR3: CASNLQGADRTGELFF; DNA: TGTGCCAGCAACCTGCAGGGGGCCGATCGCACCGGGGAGCTGTTTTTT; J: TRBJ2-2; size: -; V: TRBV11-2; D: TRBD1
CDR3: CASSTRPGQGDTEAFF; DNA: TGTGCCAGTAGTACCCGCCCGGGACAGGGGGACACTGAAGCTTTCTTT; J: TRBJ1-1; size: -; V: TRBV19; D: TRBD1
CDR3: CASSLIRQYGGAQYF; DNA: TGTGCCAGCAGCTTAATCCGCCAATACGGAGGTGCGCAGTATTTT; J: TRBJ2-3; size: -; V: TRBV7-2; D: -
CDR3: CASNVFGSTEAFF; DNA: TGCGCCAGCAACGTTTTCGGGAGCACTGAAGCTTTCTTT; J: TRBJ1-1; size: -; V: TRBV5-1; D: -
CDR3: CASSQEAGGLGQPQHF; DNA: TGTGCCAGCAGCCAAGAAGCGGGCGGCCTGGGGCAGCCCCAGCATTTT; J: TRBJ1-5; size: few; V: TRBV3-1/TRBV3-2; D: -
CDR3: CASRGPGLAGGRRFNEQFF; DNA: TGTGCCAGCAGGGGACCGGGACTAGCGGGGGGGCGAAGGTTCAATGAGCAGTTCTTC; J: TRBJ2-1; size: -; V: TRBV28; D: TRBD2
CDR3: CASSSIGGGKSPLHF; DNA: TGTGCCAGCAGTTCGATAGGGGGGGGCAAATCACCCCTCCACTTT; J: TRBJ1-6; size: -; V: TRBV6-2/TRBV6-3; D: -
CDR3: CASSSWDRGRDEQFF; DNA: TGCGCCAGCAGCTCCTGGGACAGGGGGCGGGATGAGCAGTTCTTC; J: TRBJ2-1; size: few; V: TRBV10-2; D: TRBD1
CDR3: CASSEWLGTQDTEAFF; DNA: TGTGCCAGCAGTGAATGGCTTGGCACACAAGACACTGAAGCTTTCTTT; J: TRBJ1-1; size: once; V: TRBV25-1; D: -
CDR3: CASSFTGTPGVLFF; DNA: TGTGCCAGTAGTTTCACCGGGACCCCGGGAGTACTGTTTTTT; J: TRBJ1-4; size: -; V: TRBV19; D: -
CDR3: CASSLRTGVYEQYF; DNA: TGTGCCAGCTCTCTACGGACCGGGGTCTACGAGCAGTACTTC; J: TRBJ2-7; size: -; V: TRBV18; D: -
CDR3: CASNPGTDSNQPQHF; DNA: TGTGCCAGCAACCCAGGGACAGATAGCAATCAGCCCCAGCATTTT; J: TRBJ1-5; size: -; V: TRBV6-5; D: TRBD1
CDR3: CASSQEYRNQPQHF; DNA: TGCGCCAGCAGCCAAGAGTACCGGAATCAGCCCCAGCATTTT; J: TRBJ1-5; size: -; V: TRBV4-3; D: -
CDR3: CASRKQGRVQPQHF; DNA: TGCGCCAGCAGGAAACAGGGTCGGGTTCAGCCCCAGCATTTT; J: TRBJ1-5; size: few; V: TRBV5-1; D: -
CDR3: CASSSNRDRGETQYF; DNA: TGTGCCAGCAGCTCAAACCGGGACAGGGGAGAGACCCAGTACTTC; J: TRBJ2-5; size: -; V: TRBV21-1; D: -
CDR3: CASSLRQGAAQHF; DNA: TGTGCCAGCAGTTTAAGGCAGGGGGCAGCCCAGCATTTT; J: TRBJ1-5; size: once; V: TRBV12-3/TRBV12-4; D: TRBD1
CDR3: CASSLSGNYGYTF; DNA: TGCGCCAGCAGCTTGTCAGGGAACTATGGCTACACCTTC; J: TRBJ1-2; size: -; V: TRBV5-1; D: -
CDR3: CASPGTGTNEKLFF; DNA: TGCGCCAGCCCAGGGACAGGGACTAATGAAAAACTGTTTTTT; J: TRBJ1-4; size: -; V: TRBV5-1; D: TRBD1
CDR3: CAWNLGSRETQYF; DNA: TGTGCCTGGAATCTAGGATCTAGAGAGACCCAGTACTTC; J: TRBJ2-5; size: -; V: TRBV30; D: -
CDR3: CASSQGQGARHGYTF; DNA: TGCGCCAGCAGCCAAGGACAGGGGGCTCGGCATGGCTACACCTTC; J: TRBJ1-2; size: -; V: TRBV4-1; D: TRBD1
CDR3: CASSLQGAPPLEQYF; DNA: TGTGCCAGCAGTTTACAGGGGGCCCCCCCTCTCGAGCAGTACTTC; J: TRBJ2-7; size: once; V: TRBV6-5; D: TRBD1
CDR3: CASSYQRDTEAFF; DNA: TGTGCCAGCAGTTACCAGAGGGACACTGAAGCTTTCTTT; J: TRBJ1-1; size: -; V: TRBV6-6; D: -
CDR3: CASSLGTGGEQYF; DNA: TGTGCCAGCAGCTTAGGAACAGGGGGAGAGCAGTACTTC; J: TRBJ2-7; size: -; V: TRBV7-2; D: TRBD1
CDR3: CASSQGQGANTEAFF; DNA: TGTGCCAGCAGCCAAGGTCAGGGGGCAAACACTGAAGCTTTCTTT; J: TRBJ1-1; size: -; V: TRBV4-2; D: TRBD1
CDR3: CASSRTPIAGTGELFF; DNA: TGTGCCAGCAGCCGTACACCAATAGCGGGCACCGGGGAGCTGTTTTTT; J: TRBJ2-2; size: -; V: TRBV27; D: TRBD2
CDR3: CASSRESEPAYGYTF; DNA: TGTGCCAGCAGTCGGGAGTCAGAACCGGCCTATGGCTACACCTTC; J: TRBJ1-2; size: -; V: TRBV3-1/TRBV3-2; D: -
CDR3: CASSPPLGQGTDGYTF; DNA: TGCGCCAGCAGCCCGCCTCTTGGACAGGGGACGGATGGCTACACCTTC; J: TRBJ1-2; size: few; V: TRBV4-3; D: TRBD1
CDR3: CASSLWGPNGYTF; DNA: TGTGCCAGCAGTTTATGGGGGCCGAATGGCTACACCTTC; J: TRBJ1-2; size: -; V: TRBV27; D: -
CDR3: CASSRLTGELFF; DNA: TGTGCCAGCAGCCGTCTGACCGGGGAGCTGTTTTTT; J: TRBJ2-2; size: -; V: TRBV28; D: -
CDR3: CSASAQFQETQYF; DNA: TGCAGTGCTAGTGCCCAGTTCCAAGAGACCCAGTACTTC; J: TRBJ2-5; size: -; V: TRBV20-1; D: -
CDR3: CAISESNSNSPLHF; DNA: TGTGCCATCAGTGAGTCGAACTCCAATTCACCCCTCCACTTT; J: TRBJ1-6; size: -; V: TRBV10-3; D: -
CDR3: CAISESWANTEAFF; DNA: TGTGCCATCAGTGAGTCGTGGGCGAACACTGAAGCTTTCTTT; J: TRBJ1-1; size: -; V: TRBV10-3; D: -
CDR3: CASSLGTYSNQPQHF; DNA: TGTGCCAGCAGCCTAGGAACTTATAGCAATCAGCCCCAGCATTTT; J: TRBJ1-5; size: -; V: TRBV28; D: -
CDR3: CASRSTGGNEAFF; DNA: TGTGCCAGCAGGAGCACAGGGGGGAATGAAGCTTTCTTT; J: TRBJ1-1; size: -; V: TRBV6-5; D: TRBD1
CDR3: CASSQEGQNLYGYTF; DNA: TGCGCCAGCAGCCAAGAGGGACAAAACCTCTATGGCTACACCTTC; J: TRBJ1-2; size: -; V: TRBV4-1; D: -
CDR3: CASSFQGQGTEAFF; DNA: TGTGCCAGCAGTTTTCAAGGACAGGGCACTGAAGCTTTCTTT; J: TRBJ1-1; size: -; V: TRBV27; D: TRBD1
CDR3: CASSPAYTDTQYF; DNA: TGTGCCAGCAGTCCCGCGTACACAGATACGCAGTATTTT; J: TRBJ2-3; size: -; V: TRBV3-1/TRBV3-2; D: -
CDR3: CASSLGRENTEAFF; DNA: TGTGCCAGCAGCTTGGGGAGGGAGAACACTGAAGCTTTCTTT; J: TRBJ1-1; size: few; V: TRBV5-4; D: -
CDR3: CASSQEAGGTPLHF; DNA: TGTGCCAGCAGCCAAGAGGCAGGGGGCACACCCCTCCACTTT; J: TRBJ1-6; size: once; V: TRBV3-1/TRBV3-2; D: TRBD1
CDR3: CASSATLGGNEKLFF; DNA: TGTGCCAGCAGCGCAACGCTTGGAGGGAATGAAAAACTGTTTTTT; J: TRBJ1-4; size: -; V: TRBV14; D: -
CDR3: CASSPTGVLSYSNQPQHF; DNA: TGTGCCAGCAGCCCCACAGGAGTCCTATCCTATAGCAATCAGCCCCAGCATTTT; J: TRBJ1-5; size: -; V: TRBV3-1/TRBV3-2; D: -
CDR3: CASSPWGQDSNQPQHF; DNA: TGCGCCAGCAGCCCATGGGGGCAGGATAGCAATCAGCCCCAGCATTTT; J: TRBJ1-5; size: few; V: TRBV5-1; D: -
CDR3: CASSKTGRITEAFF; DNA: TGTGCCAGCAGCAAAACAGGGCGTATCACTGAAGCTTTCTTT; J: TRBJ1-1; size: -; V: TRBV7-9; D: -
CDR3: CASSGWGGGNEQFF; DNA: TGTGCCAGCAGTGGGTGGGGCGGGGGAAATGAGCAGTTCTTC; J: TRBJ2-1; size: -; V: TRBV2; D: TRBD2
CDR3: CATSRGGYGYTF; DNA: TGTGCCACCAGCAGAGGCGGGTATGGCTACACCTTC; J: TRBJ1-2; size: -; V: TRBV15; D: -
CDR3: CASSLRGLIYEQYF; DNA: TGCGCCAGCAGCCTAAGGGGACTGATCTACGAGCAGTACTTC; J: TRBJ2-7; size: -; V: TRBV5-1; D: -
CDR3: CASSHSRGRESEKLFF; DNA: TGTGCCAGCAGCCACTCCCGGGGGAGGGAAAGTGAAAAACTGTTTTTT; J: TRBJ1-4; size: -; V: TRBV3-1/TRBV3-2; D: -
CDR3: CATSDSGTQLAFF; DNA: TGTGCCACCAGTGATTCCGGGACTCAGCTTGCTTTCTTT; J: TRBJ1-1; size: once; V: TRBV24-1; D: -
CDR3: CASRLQGSYNSPLHF; DNA: TGTGCCAGCAGACTACAGGGATCCTATAATTCACCCCTCCACTTT; J: TRBJ1-6; size: -; V: TRBV28; D: -
CDR3: CASSPEYTGNEAFF; DNA: TGCGCCAGCAGCCCCGAATACACAGGGAATGAAGCTTTCTTT; J: TRBJ1-1; size: once; V: TRBV5-1; D: -
CDR3: CASSPRQGATYEQYF; DNA: TGCGCCAGCAGCCCCCGACAGGGCGCAACCTACGAGCAGTACTTC; J: TRBJ2-7; size: few; V: TRBV5-1; D: TRBD1
CDR3: CASSYNSVSSAFF; DNA: TGTGCCAGCAGTTATAATTCTGTCAGTTCGGCTTTCTTT; J: TRBJ1-1; size: once; V: TRBV6-2/TRBV6-3; D: -
CDR3: CASSVSVQETQYF; DNA: TGTGCCAGCAGTGTCTCCGTTCAGGAGACCCAGTACTTC; J: TRBJ2-5; size: -; V: TRBV2; D: -
CDR3: CASSLRAQGAPMFAGTRGTGELFF; DNA: TGTGCCAGCAGTTTAAGGGCACAGGGGGCGCCGATGTTTGCCGGGACTAGAGGGACCGGGGAGCTGTTTTTT; J: TRBJ2-2; size: -; V: TRBV27; D: -
CDR3: CASSQAGTANTEAFF; DNA: TGTGCCAGCAGCCAAGCCGGGACAGCGAACACTGAAGCTTTCTTT; J: TRBJ1-1; size: -; V: TRBV4-2; D: TRBD1
CDR3: CASSIDGSIGQGFTDTQYF; DNA: TGTGCCAGTAGTATAGATGGGTCGATAGGACAGGGATTCACAGATACGCAGTATTTT; J: TRBJ2-3; size: -; V: TRBV19; D: TRBD1